The sequence of this T cell receptor (beta chain) was determined in a study of cytomegalovirus exposure and HLA in healthy donors. Trimming removed 3 bases from V and 2 bases from J; junction bases left unmatched: 5. The CDR3 has 14 residues. CDR1 is SQVTM and CDR2 is ANQGSEA in the germline V gene. The PCR employed 60 Vbeta primers together with 13 Jbeta primers. Method: immunoSEQ multiplex PCR; TCRdb's copy keeps in-frame clones and lacks some. The data contain approximately 100,000 clones, 75% to 90% of them singletons. The J gene is TRBJ1-1, the V gene TRBV29-1; 8 bases are shared with TRBD1. The clonotype was recovered from a man aged 25-45 years in good health and CMV-seronegative. Sequenced: PBMCs. CDR3 protein: CSVEGTGQNTEAFF. The DNA of the CDR3 is TGCAGCGTTGAGGGGACAGGACAAAACACTGAAGCTTTCTTT.